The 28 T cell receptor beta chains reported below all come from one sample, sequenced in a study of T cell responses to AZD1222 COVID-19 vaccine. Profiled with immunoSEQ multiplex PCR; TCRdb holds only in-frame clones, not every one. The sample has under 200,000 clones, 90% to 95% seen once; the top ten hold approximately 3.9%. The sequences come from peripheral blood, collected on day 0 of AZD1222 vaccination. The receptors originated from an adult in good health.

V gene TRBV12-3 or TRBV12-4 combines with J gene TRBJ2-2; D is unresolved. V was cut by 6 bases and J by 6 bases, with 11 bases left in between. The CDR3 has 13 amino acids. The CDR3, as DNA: TGTGCCAGCAGGAAACGGGTACCCGGGGAGCTGTTTTTT. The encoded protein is CASRKRVPGELFF.

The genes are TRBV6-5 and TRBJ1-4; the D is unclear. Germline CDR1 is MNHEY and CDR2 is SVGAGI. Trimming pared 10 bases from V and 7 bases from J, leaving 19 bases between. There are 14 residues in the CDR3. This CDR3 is CATSRTSNSEKLFF. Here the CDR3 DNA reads TGTGCCACCTCCCGAACCTCCAATAGTGAAAAACTGTTTTTT.

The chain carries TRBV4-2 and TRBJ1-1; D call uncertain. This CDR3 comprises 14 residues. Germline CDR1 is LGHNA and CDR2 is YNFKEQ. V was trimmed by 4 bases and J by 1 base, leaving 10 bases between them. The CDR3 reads CASSPGSTNTEAFF. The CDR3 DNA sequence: TGTGCCAGCAGCCCCGGGTCGACGAACACTGAAGCTTTCTTT.

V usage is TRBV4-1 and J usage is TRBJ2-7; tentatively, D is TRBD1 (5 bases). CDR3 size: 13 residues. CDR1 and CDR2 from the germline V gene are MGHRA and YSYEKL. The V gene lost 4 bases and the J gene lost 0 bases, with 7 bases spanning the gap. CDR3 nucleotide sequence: TGCGCCAGCAGCCCTGACAGCTCCTACGAGCAGTACTTC. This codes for CASSPDSSYEQYF.

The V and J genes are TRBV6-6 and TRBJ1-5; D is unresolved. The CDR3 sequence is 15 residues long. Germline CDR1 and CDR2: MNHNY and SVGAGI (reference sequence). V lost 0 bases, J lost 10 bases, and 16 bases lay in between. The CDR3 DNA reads TGTGCCAGCAGTTACTCGATGTCGGAATATCGACCCCAGCATTTT. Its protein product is CASSYSMSEYRPQHF.

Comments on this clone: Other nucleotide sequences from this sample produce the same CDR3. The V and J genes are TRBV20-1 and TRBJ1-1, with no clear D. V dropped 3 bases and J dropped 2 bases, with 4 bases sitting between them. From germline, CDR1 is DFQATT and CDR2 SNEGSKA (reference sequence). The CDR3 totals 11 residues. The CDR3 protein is CSASKNTEAFF. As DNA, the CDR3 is TGCAGTGCTAGTAAAAACACTGAAGCTTTCTTT.

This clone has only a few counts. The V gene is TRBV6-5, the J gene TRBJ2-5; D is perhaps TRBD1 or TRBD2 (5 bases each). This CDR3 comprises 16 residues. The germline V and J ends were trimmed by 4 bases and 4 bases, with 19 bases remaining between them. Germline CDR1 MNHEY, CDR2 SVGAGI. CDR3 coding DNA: TGTGCCAGCAGTTCCCCCTCGGGGACGTCGGGAGAGACCCAGTACTTC. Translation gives CASSSPSGTSGETQYF.

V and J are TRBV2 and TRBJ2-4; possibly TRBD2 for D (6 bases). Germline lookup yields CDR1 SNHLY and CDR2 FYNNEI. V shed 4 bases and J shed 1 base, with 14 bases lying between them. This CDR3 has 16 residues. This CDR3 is CASSGGGALAKNIQYF. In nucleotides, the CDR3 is TGTGCCAGCAGTGGGGGCGGGGCCTTGGCCAAAAACATTCAGTACTTC.

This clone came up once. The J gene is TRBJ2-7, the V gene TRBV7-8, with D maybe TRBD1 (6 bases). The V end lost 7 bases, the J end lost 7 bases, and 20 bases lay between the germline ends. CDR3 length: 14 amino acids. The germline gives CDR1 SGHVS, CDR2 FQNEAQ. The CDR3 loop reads CASIKNRDQGEQYF. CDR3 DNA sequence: TGTGCCAGCATCAAAAACCGAGATCAGGGGGAGCAGTACTTC. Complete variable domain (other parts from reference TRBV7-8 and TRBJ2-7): GAGVSQSPRYKVAKRGQDVALRCDPISGHVSLFWYQQALGQGPEFLTYFQNEAQLDKSGLPSDRFFAERPEGSVSTLKIQRTQQEDSAVYLCASIKNRDQGEQYFGPGTRLTVT.

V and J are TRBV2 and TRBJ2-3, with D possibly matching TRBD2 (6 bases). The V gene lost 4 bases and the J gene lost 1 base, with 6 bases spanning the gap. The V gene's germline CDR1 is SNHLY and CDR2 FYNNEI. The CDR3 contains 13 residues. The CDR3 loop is CASSGEGTDTQYF. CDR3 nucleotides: TGTGCCAGCAGTGGGGAGGGCACAGATACGCAGTATTTT.

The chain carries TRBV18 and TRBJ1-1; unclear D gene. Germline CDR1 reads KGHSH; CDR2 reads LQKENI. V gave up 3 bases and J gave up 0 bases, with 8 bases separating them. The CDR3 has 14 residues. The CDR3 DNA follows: TGTGCCAGCTCACCCGGGTCAATGAACACTGAAGCTTTCTTT. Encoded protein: CASSPGSMNTEAFF.

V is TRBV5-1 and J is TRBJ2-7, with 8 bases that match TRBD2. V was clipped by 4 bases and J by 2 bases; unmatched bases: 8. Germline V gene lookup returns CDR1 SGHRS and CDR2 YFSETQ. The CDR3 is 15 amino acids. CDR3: CASSLQSGGAYEQYF. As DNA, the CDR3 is TGCGCCAGCAGCCTTCAAAGCGGGGGTGCCTACGAGCAGTACTTC. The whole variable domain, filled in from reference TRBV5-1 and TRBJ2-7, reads KAGVTQTPRYLIKTRGQQVTLSCSPISGHRSVSWYQQTPGQGLQFLFEYFSETQRNKGNFPGRFSGRQFSNSRSEMNVSTLELGDSALYLCASSLQSGGAYEQYFGPGTRLTVT.

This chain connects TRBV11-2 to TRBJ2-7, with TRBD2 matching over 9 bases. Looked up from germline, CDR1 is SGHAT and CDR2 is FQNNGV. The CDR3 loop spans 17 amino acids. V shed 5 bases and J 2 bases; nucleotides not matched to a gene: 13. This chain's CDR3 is CASSPRIGTSTPYEQYF. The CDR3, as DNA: TGTGCCAGCAGCCCTAGGATTGGGACTAGCACGCCCTACGAGCAGTACTTC.

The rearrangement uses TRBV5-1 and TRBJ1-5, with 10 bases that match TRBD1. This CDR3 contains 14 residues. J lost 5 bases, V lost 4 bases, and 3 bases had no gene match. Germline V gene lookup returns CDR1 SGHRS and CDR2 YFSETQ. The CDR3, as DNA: TGCGCCAGCAGCCCGGACAGGGGGGATCAGCCCCAGCATTTT. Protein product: CASSPDRGDQPQHF. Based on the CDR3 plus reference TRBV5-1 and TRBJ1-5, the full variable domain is KAGVTQTPRYLIKTRGQQVTLSCSPISGHRSVSWYQQTPGQGLQFLFEYFSETQRNKGNFPGRFSGRQFSNSRSEMNVSTLELGDSALYLCASSPDRGDQPQHFGDGTRLSIL.

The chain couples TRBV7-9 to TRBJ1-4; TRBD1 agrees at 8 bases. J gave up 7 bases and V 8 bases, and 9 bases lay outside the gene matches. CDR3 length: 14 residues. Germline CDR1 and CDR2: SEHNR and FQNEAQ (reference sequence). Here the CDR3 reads CASGDGQGSEKLFF. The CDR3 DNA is TGTGCCAGCGGAGACGGACAGGGTAGTGAAAAACTGTTTTTT.

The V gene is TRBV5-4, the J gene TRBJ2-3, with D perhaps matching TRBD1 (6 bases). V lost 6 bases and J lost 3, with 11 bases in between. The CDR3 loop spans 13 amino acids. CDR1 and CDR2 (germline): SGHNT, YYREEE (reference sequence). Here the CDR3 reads CASTKTGTDTQYF. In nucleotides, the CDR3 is TGTGCCAGCACCAAAACAGGGACAGATACGCAGTATTTT.

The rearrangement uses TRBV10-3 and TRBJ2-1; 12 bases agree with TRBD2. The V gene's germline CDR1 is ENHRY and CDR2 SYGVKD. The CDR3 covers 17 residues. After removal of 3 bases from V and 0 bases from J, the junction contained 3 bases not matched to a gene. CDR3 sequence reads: CAISDGLAGISYNEQFF. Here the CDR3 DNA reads TGTGCCATCAGTGATGGACTAGCGGGAATCTCCTACAATGAGCAGTTCTTC.

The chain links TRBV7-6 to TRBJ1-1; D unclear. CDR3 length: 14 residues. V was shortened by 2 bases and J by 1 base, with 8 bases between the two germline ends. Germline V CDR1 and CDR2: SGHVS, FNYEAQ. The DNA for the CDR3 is TGTGCCAGCAGCTTAAGCCTGTGGAACACTGAAGCTTTCTTT. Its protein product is CASSLSLWNTEAFF. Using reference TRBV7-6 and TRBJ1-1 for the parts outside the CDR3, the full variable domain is GAGVSQSPRYKVTKRGQDVALRCDPISGHVSLYWYRQALGQGPEFLTYFNYEAQQDKSGLPNDRFSAERPEGSISTLTIQRTEQRDSAMYRCASSLSLWNTEAFFGQGTRLTVV.

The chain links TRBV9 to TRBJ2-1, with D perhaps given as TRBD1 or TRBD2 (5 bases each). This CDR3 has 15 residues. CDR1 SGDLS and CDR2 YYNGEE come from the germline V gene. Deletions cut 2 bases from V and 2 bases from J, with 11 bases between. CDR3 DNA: TGTGCCAGCAGCGTTTACGGGGCCCCCTACAATGAGCAGTTCTTC. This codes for CASSVYGAPYNEQFF.

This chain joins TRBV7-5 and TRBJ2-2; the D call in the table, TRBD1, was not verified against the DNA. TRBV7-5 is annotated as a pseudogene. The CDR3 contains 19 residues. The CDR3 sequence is CVRSLACWVAGANTGELFF. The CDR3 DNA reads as TGTGTCAGAAGCTTAGCTTGTTGGGTGGCAGGGGCGAACACCGGGGAGCTGTTTTTT.

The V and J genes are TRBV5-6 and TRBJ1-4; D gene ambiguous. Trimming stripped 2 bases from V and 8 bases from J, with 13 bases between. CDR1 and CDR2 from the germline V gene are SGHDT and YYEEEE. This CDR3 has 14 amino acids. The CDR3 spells CASSFLQTGEKLFF. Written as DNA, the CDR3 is TGTGCCAGCAGCTTCTTGCAAACGGGGGAAAAACTGTTTTTT.

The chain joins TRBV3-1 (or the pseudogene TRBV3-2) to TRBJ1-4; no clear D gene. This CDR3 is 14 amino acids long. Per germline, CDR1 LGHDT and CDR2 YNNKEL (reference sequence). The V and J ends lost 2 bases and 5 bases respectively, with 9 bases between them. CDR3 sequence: CASSQITENEKLFF. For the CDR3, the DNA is TGTGCCAGCAGCCAAATTACCGAGAATGAAAAACTGTTTTTT.

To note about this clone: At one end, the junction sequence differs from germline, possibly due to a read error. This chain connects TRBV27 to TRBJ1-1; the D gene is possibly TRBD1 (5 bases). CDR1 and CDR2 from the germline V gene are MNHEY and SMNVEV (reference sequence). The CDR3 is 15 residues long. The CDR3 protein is CANSLYGREDTEAFF. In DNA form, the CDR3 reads TGTGCCAACAGTTTATATGGCAGGGAGGACACTGAAGCTTTCTTT.

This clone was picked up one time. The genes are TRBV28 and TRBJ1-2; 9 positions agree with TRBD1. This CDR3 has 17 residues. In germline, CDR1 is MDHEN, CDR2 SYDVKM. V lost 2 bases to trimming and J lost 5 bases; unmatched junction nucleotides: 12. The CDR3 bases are TGTGCCAGCAGTTTACTCCAACCGGGACAGGGTTCGTATGGCTACACCTTC. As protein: CASSLLQPGQGSYGYTF.

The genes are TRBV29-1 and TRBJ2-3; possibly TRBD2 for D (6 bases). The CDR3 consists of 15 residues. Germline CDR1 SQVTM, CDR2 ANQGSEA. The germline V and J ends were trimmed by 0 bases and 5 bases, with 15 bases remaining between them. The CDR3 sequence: CSVEDPTRLVDTQYF. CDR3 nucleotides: TGCAGCGTTGAAGATCCGACTAGGTTGGTAGATACGCAGTATTTT.

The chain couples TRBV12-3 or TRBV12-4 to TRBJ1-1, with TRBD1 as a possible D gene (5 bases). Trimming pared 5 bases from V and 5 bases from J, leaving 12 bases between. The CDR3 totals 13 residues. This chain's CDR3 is CASSGGERTEAFF. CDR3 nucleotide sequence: TGTGCCAGCAGTGGGGGGGAAAGGACTGAAGCTTTCTTT.

CDR3 residues: CSAIFMDTQYF. As DNA, the CDR3 is TGCAGTGCTATTTTTATGGATACGCAGTATTTT. V is TRBV20-1 and J is TRBJ2-3, with D hard to call. Germline V CDR1 and CDR2: DFQATT, SNEGSKA (reference sequence). Trimming left V 4 bases short and J 6 bases short, with 8 bases between. The CDR3 consists of 11 residues.

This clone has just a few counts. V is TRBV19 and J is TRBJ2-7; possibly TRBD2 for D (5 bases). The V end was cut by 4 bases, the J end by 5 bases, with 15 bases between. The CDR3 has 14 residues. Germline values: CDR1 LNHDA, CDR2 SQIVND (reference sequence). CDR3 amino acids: CASSRDWHGNEQYF. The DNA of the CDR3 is TGTGCCAGTAGTAGAGACTGGCACGGGAACGAGCAGTACTTC. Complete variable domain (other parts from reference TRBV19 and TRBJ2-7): DGGITQSPKYLFRKEGQNVTLSCEQNLNHDAMYWYRQDPGQGLRLIYYSQIVNDFQKGDIAEGYSVSREKKESFPLTVTSAQKNPTAFYLCASSRDWHGNEQYFGPGTRLTVT.